This T cell receptor (beta chain) stems from a study of T cell responses to AZD1222 COVID-19 vaccine. Notes on the study in general: There were repertoire samples only from the period after the peak T cell response.

CDR3 length: 14 residues. V shed 6 bases and J shed 8 bases, with 17 bases lying between them. In germline, CDR1 is SGHNT, CDR2 YYREEE (reference sequence). Measured with immunoSEQ multiplex PCR; TCRdb has only the in-frame clones, and not every one. Of 150,000 or so clones listed, more than 85% were seen once; the top ten hold roughly 3.5%. Concerning this clone itself: The antigen is unknown.

The chain is built from TRBV5-4 and TRBJ1-4, with D possibly TRBD1 on 6 matching bases. The sequence was obtained from an adult who received the AZD1222 COVID-19 vaccine. This specimen was peripheral blood, taken 28 days after the second AZD1222 dose. The CDR3 coding sequence is TGTGCCAGCACAACCCGGGGGGCTGACGAAAAACTGTTTTTT. Amino acid sequence: CASTTRGADEKLFF.